A selection of T cell receptor beta chains follows, all from one sample in a study of beta chain features in type 1 diabetes. Sequenced by immunoSEQ multiplex PCR; TCRdb stores in-frame clones only, minus some. Altogether roughly 120,000 clones are present, 30% to 50% being singletons, with the ten largest covering roughly 0.064%. Sequenced input: stem cell memory CD4+ T cells from blood. These receptors originate from a woman aged 18-29 years in good health. The conserved cysteine and the conserved F or W are not part of the CDR3 here.

cdr3_aa | j_call | v_call | cdr3_length
AWRVQGTEAF | TRBJ1-1 | TRBV30 | 10
ASTQGSTDTQY | TRBJ2-3 | TRBV28 | 11
ASSYTHLTDTQY | TRBJ2-3 | TRBV27 | 12
ASSQTPGGPY | TRBJ2-7 | TRBV7-9 | 10
ASSLVTPGGYNEQF | TRBJ2-1 | TRBV5-1 | 14
ASSLAGGRAPDTQY | TRBJ2-3 | TRBV7-8 | 14
ASSLGPRGRNQPQH | TRBJ1-5 | TRBV13 | 14
ASSVGVNSNQPQH | TRBJ1-5 | TRBV5-1 | 13
ASSLSEREYEQF | TRBJ2-1 | TRBV5-1 | 12
ASSPRELHNEQF | TRBJ2-1 | TRBV7-9 | 12
ASSGTALVYNEQF | TRBJ2-1 | TRBV6-1 | 13
ASSLWGLGGNTIY | TRBJ1-3 | TRBV13 | 13
ASSPLTDEPQH | TRBJ1-5 | TRBV18 | 11
ASSILVLAMITDTQY | TRBJ2-3 | TRBV21-1 | 15
ASSLRQAAYNEQF | TRBJ2-1 | TRBV11-2 | 13
ASSPKTSGQSSYEQY | TRBJ2-7 | TRBV18 | 15
ASSLGVLATNEKLF | TRBJ1-4 | TRBV7-9 | 14
ASSAGSGSSAEAF | TRBJ1-1 | TRBV9 | 13
AISETSGPHEQY | TRBJ2-7 | TRBV10-3 | 12
ASIRLAGTYEQY | TRBJ2-7 | TRBV28 | 12
ASSSRPGLAGQETQY | TRBJ2-5 | TRBV11-2 | 15
ASRQREGASTDTQY | TRBJ2-3 | TRBV13 | 14
ASTSGPSETQY | TRBJ2-5 | TRBV4-1 | 11
ASSGQGITEAF | TRBJ1-1 | TRBV13 | 11
ASSVAGGLTYEQY | TRBJ2-7 | TRBV9 | 13
ASSPPRQGYNEQF | TRBJ2-1 | TRBV18 | 13
ASSQVAATSSYNEQF | TRBJ2-1 | TRBV4-1 | 15
ASSGLAGGRGD | TRBJ2-5 | TRBV2 | 11
ASSLEVGYSNNEQF | TRBJ2-1 | TRBV5-1 | 14
ASSSGQGRYNEQF | TRBJ2-1 | TRBV28 | 13
AISESTDRGGEQF | TRBJ2-1 | TRBV10-3 | 13
ASSQGLFSYNEQF | TRBJ2-1 | TRBV4-1 | 13
ASSFDLEGYEQY | TRBJ2-7 | TRBV5-1 | 12
ASSFSGTGPYPFHEQY | TRBJ2-7 | TRBV5-1 | 16
ASSLGLAGGYIPYEQY | TRBJ2-7 | TRBV5-1 | 16
ASSGLAFTNTGELF | TRBJ2-2 | TRBV5-5 | 14
ASSLDSRTSVSYGYT | TRBJ1-2 | TRBV28 | 15
ASRGQGYYGYT | TRBJ1-2 | TRBV5-8 | 11
SVVAASYEEY | TRBJ2-7 | TRBV29-1 | 10
ASSLGGQGPYEQY | TRBJ2-7 | TRBV5-1 | 13
ASSLAGIMLETQY | TRBJ2-5 | TRBV5-4 | 13
ASSQFLLAGFTDTQY | TRBJ2-3 | TRBV4-3 | 15
ASSIRSAEQY | TRBJ2-7 | TRBV5-6 | 10
ASSPSGTQY | TRBJ2-5 | TRBV2 | 9
ASTVSRDRGLNYGYT | TRBJ1-2 | TRBV19 | 15
ASSPGHPNTEAF | TRBJ1-1 | TRBV7-3 | 12